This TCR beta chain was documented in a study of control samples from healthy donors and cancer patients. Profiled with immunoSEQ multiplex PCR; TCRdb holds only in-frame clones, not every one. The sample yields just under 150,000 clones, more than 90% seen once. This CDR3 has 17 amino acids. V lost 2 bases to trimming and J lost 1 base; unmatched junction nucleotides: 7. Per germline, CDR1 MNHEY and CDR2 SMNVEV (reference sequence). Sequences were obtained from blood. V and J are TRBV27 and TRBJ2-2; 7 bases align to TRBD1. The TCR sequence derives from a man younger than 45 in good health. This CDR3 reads CASSLTTGLGNTGELFF. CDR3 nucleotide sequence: TGTGCCAGCAGTTTAACGACAGGGTTAGGGAACACCGGGGAGCTGTTTTTT.